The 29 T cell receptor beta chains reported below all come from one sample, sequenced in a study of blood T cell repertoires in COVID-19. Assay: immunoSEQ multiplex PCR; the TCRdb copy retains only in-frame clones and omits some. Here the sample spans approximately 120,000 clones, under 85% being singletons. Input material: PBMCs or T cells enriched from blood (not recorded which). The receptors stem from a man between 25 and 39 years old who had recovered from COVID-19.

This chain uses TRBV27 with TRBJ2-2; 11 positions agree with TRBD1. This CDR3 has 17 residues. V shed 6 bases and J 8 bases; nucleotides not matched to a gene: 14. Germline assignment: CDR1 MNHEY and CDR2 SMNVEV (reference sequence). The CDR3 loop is CASSYRWGQGVRGELFF. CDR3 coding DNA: TGTGCCAGCAGCTACAGGTGGGGACAGGGGGTACGAGGGGAGCTGTTTTTT.

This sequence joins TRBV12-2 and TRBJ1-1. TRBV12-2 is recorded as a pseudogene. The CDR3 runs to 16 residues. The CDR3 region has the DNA TGTGCAAGTCGCTTAGAGACTGACTCCCAGAACACTGAAGCTTTCTTT. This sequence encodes CASRLETDSQNTEAFF.

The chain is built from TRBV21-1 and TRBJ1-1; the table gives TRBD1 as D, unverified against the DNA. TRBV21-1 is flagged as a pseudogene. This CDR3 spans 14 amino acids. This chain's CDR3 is CASSRGHRVPEAFF. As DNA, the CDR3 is TGTGCCAGCAGCAGGGGCCATCGGGTACCTGAAGCTTTCTTT.

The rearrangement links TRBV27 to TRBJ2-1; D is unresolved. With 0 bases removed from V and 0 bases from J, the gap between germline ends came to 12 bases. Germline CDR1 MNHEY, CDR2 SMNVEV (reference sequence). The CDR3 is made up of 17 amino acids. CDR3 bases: TGTGCCAGCAGTTTATCCTCGAAAACCAGCTCCTACAATGAGCAGTTCTTC. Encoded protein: CASSLSSKTSSYNEQFF.

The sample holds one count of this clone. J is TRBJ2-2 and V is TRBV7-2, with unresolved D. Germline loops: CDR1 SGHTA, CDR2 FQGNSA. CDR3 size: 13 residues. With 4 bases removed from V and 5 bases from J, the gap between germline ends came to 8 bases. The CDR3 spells CASSSYGTGELFF. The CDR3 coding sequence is TGTGCCAGCAGCTCGTACGGGACCGGGGAGCTGTTTTTT.

The chain's CDR3 is CASSYSGTPSSYEQYF. The CDR3 DNA is TGCGCCAGCAGCTACTCCGGGACTCCAAGCTCCTACGAGCAGTACTTC. The chain is built from TRBV5-1 and TRBJ2-7; D might be TRBD2 (6 bases). This CDR3 is built from 16 residues. Deletions cut 3 bases from V and 0 bases from J, with 16 bases between. Germline V CDR1 and CDR2: SGHRS, YFSETQ.

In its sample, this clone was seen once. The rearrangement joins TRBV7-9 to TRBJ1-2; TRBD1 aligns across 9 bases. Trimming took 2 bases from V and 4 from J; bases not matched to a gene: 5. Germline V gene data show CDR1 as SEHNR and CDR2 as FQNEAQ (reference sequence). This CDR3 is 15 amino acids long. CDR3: CASSLTGTGSYGYTF. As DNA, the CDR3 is TGTGCCAGCAGCTTAACCGGGACAGGGAGCTATGGCTACACCTTC.

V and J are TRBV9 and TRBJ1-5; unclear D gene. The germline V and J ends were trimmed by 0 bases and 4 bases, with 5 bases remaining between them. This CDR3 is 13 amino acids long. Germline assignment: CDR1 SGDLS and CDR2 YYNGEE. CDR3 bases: TGTGCCAGCAGCGTAGGAGTGAATCAGCCCCAGCATTTT. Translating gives CASSVGVNQPQHF. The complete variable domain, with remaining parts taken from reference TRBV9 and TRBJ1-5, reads DSGVTQTPKHLITATGQRVTLRCSPRSGDLSVYWYQQSLDQGLQFLIQYYNGEERAKGNILERFSAQQFPDLHSELNLSSLELGDSALYFCASSVGVNQPQHFGDGTRLSIL.

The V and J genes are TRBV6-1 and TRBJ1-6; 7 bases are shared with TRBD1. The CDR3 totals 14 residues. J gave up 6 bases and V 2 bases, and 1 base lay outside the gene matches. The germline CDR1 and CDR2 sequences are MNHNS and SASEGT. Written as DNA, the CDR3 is TGTGCCAGCAGTGAACACAGGGGTAATTCACCCCTCCACTTT. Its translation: CASSEHRGNSPLHF.

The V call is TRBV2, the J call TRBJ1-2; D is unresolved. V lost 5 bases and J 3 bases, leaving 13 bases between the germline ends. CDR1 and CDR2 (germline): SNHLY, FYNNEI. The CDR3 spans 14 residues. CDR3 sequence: CASSQGRLDYGYTF. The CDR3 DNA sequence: TGTGCCAGCAGTCAAGGGAGGCTGGACTATGGCTACACCTTC.

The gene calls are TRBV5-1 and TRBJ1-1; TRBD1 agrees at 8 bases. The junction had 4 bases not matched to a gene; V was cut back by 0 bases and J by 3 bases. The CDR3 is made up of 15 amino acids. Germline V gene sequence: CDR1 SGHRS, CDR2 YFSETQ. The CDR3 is CASSLDRGFDTEAFF. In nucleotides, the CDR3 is TGCGCCAGCAGCTTGGACAGGGGGTTTGACACTGAAGCTTTCTTT.

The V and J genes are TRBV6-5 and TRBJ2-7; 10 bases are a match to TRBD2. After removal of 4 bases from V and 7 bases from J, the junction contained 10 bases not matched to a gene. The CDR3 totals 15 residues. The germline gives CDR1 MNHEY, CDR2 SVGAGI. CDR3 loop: CASSFPPSGSVEQYF. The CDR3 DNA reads TGTGCCAGCAGTTTCCCCCCTAGCGGGAGTGTGGAGCAGTACTTC.

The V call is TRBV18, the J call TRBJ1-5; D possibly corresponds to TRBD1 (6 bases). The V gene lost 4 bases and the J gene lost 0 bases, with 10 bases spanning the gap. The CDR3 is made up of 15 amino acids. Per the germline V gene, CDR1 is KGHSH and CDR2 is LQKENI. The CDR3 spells CASSRTEDSNQPQHF. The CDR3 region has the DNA TGTGCCAGCTCACGGACAGAGGATAGCAATCAGCCCCAGCATTTT.

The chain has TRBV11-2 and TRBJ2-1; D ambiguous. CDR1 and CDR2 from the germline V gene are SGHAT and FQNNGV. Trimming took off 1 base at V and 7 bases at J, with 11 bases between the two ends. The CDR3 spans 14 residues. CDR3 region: CASSLGGGINEQFF. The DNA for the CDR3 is TGTGCCAGCAGCTTAGGTGGCGGAATTAATGAGCAGTTCTTC.

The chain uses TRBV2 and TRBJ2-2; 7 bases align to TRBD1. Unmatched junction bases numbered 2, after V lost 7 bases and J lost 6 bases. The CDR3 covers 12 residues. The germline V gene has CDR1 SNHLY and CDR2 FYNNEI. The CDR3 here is CASTTGAGELFF. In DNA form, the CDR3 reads TGTGCCAGCACCACAGGGGCCGGGGAGCTGTTTTTT.

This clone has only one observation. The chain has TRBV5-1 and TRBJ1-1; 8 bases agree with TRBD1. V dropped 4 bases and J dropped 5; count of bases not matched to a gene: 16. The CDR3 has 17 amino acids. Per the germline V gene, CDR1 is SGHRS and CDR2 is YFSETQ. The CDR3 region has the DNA TGCGCCAGCAGCCAAACGCCGCCCGACAGGGGATGGACTGAAGCTTTCTTT. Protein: CASSQTPPDRGWTEAFF.

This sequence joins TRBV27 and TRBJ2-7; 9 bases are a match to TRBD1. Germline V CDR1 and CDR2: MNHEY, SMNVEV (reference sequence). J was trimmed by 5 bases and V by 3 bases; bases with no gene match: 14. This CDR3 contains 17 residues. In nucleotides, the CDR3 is TGTGCCAGCAGTTTTTATCAGTCGGGACAGGGTTTCCACGAGCAGTACTTC. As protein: CASSFYQSGQGFHEQYF.

CDR3 sequence: CASSLSSSGRGDTQYF. In nucleotides, the CDR3 is TGCGCCAGCAGCTTGTCCTCTAGCGGGAGGGGAGATACGCAGTATTTT. The rearrangement uses TRBV5-1 and TRBJ2-3, with 12 bases lining up with TRBD2. J was trimmed by 5 bases and V by 1 base; bases with no gene match: 5. CDR3 length equals 16 residues. From germline, CDR1 is SGHRS and CDR2 YFSETQ.

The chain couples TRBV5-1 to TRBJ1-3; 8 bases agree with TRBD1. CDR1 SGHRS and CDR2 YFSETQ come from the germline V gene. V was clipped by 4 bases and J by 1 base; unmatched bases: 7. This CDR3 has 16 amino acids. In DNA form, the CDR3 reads TGCGCCAGCAGCCCCGGACAGGGAAGTTCTGGAAACACCATATATTTT. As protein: CASSPGQGSSGNTIYF.

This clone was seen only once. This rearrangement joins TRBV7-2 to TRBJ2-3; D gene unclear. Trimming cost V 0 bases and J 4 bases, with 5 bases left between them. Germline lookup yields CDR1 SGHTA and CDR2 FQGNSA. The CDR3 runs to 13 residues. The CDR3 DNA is TGTGCCAGCAGCTTAGCGCGTCCAGATACGCAGTATTTT. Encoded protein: CASSLARPDTQYF.

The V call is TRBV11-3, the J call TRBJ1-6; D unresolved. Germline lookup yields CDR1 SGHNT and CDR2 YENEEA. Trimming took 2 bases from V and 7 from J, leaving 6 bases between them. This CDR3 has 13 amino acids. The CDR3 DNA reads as TGTGCCAGCAGCTTATCCCTAAATTCACCCCTCCACTTT. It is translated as CASSLSLNSPLHF.

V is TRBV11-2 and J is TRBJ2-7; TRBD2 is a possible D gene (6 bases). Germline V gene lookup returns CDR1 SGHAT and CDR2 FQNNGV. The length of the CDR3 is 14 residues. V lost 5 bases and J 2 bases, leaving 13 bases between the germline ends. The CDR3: CASSPTQRAYEQYF. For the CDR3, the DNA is TGTGCCAGCAGCCCTACCCAGCGGGCCTACGAGCAGTACTTC.

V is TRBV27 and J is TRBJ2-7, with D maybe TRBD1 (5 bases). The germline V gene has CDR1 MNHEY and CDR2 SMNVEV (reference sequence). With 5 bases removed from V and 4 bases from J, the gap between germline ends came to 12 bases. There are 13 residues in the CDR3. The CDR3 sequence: CASSRSGNYEQYF. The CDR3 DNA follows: TGTGCCAGCAGTAGATCAGGGAATTACGAGCAGTACTTC.

CDR3 sequence reads: CASSQDLGQGRLFF. DNA for the CDR3: TGTGCCAGCAGCCAAGATCTGGGACAGGGTAGGCTGTTTTTT. This chain links TRBV14 with TRBJ1-4; the match to TRBD1 covers 9 bases. Unmatched junction bases numbered 7, after V lost 0 bases and J lost 14 bases. The CDR3 consists of 14 residues. Germline CDR1 SGHDN, CDR2 FVKESK.

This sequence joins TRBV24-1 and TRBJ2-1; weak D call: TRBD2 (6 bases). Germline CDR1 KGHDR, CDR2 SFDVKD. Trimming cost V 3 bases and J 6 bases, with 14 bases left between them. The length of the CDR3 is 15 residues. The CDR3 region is CATSDGDSGRNEQFF. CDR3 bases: TGTGCCACCAGTGATGGAGATAGCGGCCGCAATGAGCAGTTCTTC.

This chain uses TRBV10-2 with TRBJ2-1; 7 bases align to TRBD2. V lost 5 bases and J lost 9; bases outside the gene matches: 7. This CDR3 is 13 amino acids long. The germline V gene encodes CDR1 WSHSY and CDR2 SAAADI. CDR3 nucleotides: TGCGCCAGCAGTCCGGGACTACCGGCTGAGCAGTTCTTC. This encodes CASSPGLPAEQFF.

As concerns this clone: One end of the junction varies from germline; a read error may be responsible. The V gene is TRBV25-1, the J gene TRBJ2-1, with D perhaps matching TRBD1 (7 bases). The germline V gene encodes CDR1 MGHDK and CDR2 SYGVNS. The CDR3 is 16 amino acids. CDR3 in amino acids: CASSEWRGQLENEQFF. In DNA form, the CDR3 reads TGTGCCAGCAGCGAATGGAGGGGACAGCTTGAAAATGAGCAGTTCTTC.

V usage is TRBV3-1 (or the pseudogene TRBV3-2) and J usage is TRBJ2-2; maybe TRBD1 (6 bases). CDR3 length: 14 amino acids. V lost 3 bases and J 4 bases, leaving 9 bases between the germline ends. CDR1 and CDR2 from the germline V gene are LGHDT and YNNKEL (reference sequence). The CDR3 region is CASSHGTTTGELFF. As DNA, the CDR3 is TGTGCCAGCAGCCACGGGACAACCACCGGGGAGCTGTTTTTT.

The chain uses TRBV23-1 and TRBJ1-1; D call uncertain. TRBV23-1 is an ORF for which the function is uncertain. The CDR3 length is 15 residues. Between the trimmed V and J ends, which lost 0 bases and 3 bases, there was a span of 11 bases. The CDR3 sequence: CASSQSRKADTEAFF. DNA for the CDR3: TGCGCCAGCAGTCAATCGCGAAAGGCGGACACTGAAGCTTTCTTT.